Each of the 25 T cell receptor beta chains below was sequenced from the same sample in a study of T cells after yellow fever vaccination. TCRdb re-called the 5' RACE reads through MiXCR, storing one row per CDR3 protein. Of more than 200,000 distinct CDR3 sequences in the sample, over 3% are singletons; the top ten hold 15% to 20%. The sequencing here drew on PBMCs, taken 15 days after the yellow fever booster vaccination. The receptors were gathered from a man aged 18 to 30 who received the YFV17D yellow fever vaccine.

This clonotype was counted at least ten times. V and J are TRBV6-5 and TRBJ2-7, with 7 bases identical to TRBD1. The germline V gene has CDR1 MNHEY and CDR2 SVGAGI. Trimming took 5 bases from V and 7 from J; bases not matched to a gene: 5. The CDR3 totals 12 residues. In DNA, the CDR3 is TGTGCCAGCAGTCTACCAGGGGGTGAGCAGTACTTC. It translates to CASSLPGGEQYF.

This clonotype was seen repeatedly, ten times or more. The V and J genes are TRBV7-6 and TRBJ1-5; possibly TRBD1 for D (5 bases). V gave up 5 bases and J gave up 4 bases, with 12 bases separating them. Germline V CDR1 and CDR2: SGHVS, FNYEAQ. The CDR3 is made up of 14 amino acids. CDR3 amino acids: CASSVYGANQPQHF. CDR3 sequence (DNA): TGTGCCAGCAGCGTATACGGGGCTAATCAGCCCCAGCATTTT. The variable domain in full, with the rest retrieved from reference TRBV7-6 and TRBJ1-5, is GAGVSQSPRYKVTKRGQDVALRCDPISGHVSLYWYRQALGQGPEFLTYFNYEAQQDKSGLPNDRFSAERPEGSISTLTIQRTEQRDSAMYRCASSVYGANQPQHFGDGTRLSIL.

This clonotype came up many times. The chain links TRBV4-1 to TRBJ2-7, with D unresolved. Per germline, CDR1 MGHRA and CDR2 YSYEKL. Deletions cut 2 bases from V and 0 bases from J, with 8 bases between. The CDR3 covers 14 residues. The CDR3 sequence is CASSQSWASYEQYF. CDR3 sequence (DNA): TGCGCCAGCAGCCAATCCTGGGCCTCCTACGAGCAGTACTTC.

The table lists this clonotype with many counts. In nucleotides, the CDR3 is TGTGCCAGCAGTTTGGACAGGGCTTATCAGCCCCAGCATTTT. The encoded protein is CASSLDRAYQPQHF. The chain uses TRBV12-3 or TRBV12-4 and TRBJ1-5; 8 positions agree with TRBD1. The J segment lost 5 bases and the V segment lost 3 bases, leaving 3 bases of the junction unmatched. The CDR3 runs 14 residues.

The rearrangement uses TRBV5-8 and TRBJ1-6; D remains ambiguous. The V end was cut by 7 bases, the J end by 7 bases, with 12 bases between. The CDR3 totals 13 residues. Germline V lookup: CDR1 SGHTS, CDR2 YDEGEE. The CDR3 DNA reads TGTGCCAGCGGGGAGATTTCAAATTCACCCCTCCACTTT. It translates to CASGEISNSPLHF.

This clonotype was counted ten times or more. V is TRBV12-3 or TRBV12-4 and J is TRBJ1-3, with D unclear. Deletions cut 7 bases from V and 4 bases from J, with 11 bases between. The CDR3 consists of 13 residues. The CDR3 sequence is CASTEREGNTIYF. As DNA, the CDR3 is TGTGCCAGCACCGAGAGGGAAGGAAACACCATATATTTT.

This clonotype was picked up many times. V is TRBV9 and J is TRBJ2-1; D not resolved. The CDR3 spans 14 residues. Germline loops: CDR1 SGDLS, CDR2 YYNGEE. With 0 bases removed from V and 2 bases from J, the gap between germline ends came to 6 bases. CDR3 amino acids: CASSVEGTYNEQFF. The CDR3 DNA reads as TGTGCCAGCAGCGTAGAAGGCACCTACAATGAGCAGTTCTTC.

This clonotype has a count of ten or more. CDR3: CASSLNRDKLFF. For the CDR3, the DNA is TGTGCCAGCAGCTTAAACCGGGACAAACTGTTTTTT. The genes are TRBV5-6 and TRBJ1-4, with D maybe TRBD1 (5 bases). This CDR3 comprises 12 residues. The V end was cut by 2 bases, the J end by 11 bases, with 10 bases between. The germline gives CDR1 SGHDT, CDR2 YYEEEE.

CDR3 sequence (DNA): TGCAGTGCTAGCCTCGGGACAGATCACAATGAGCAGTTCTTC. Translated, it gives CSASLGTDHNEQFF. The V gene is TRBV20-1, the J gene TRBJ2-1, with TRBD1 identical over 7 bases. The CDR3 has 14 amino acids. The junction had 7 bases not matched to a gene; V was cut back by 3 bases and J by 5 bases. CDR1 is DFQATT, CDR2 SNEGSKA, per germline (reference sequence).

The table lists this clonotype with many counts. The chain links TRBV29-1 to TRBJ2-1, with D possibly being TRBD1 or TRBD2 (5 bases each). CDR3 length equals 13 residues. CDR1 and CDR2 (germline): SQVTM, ANQGSEA. V was clipped by 7 bases and J by 4 bases, with 14 bases between them. Here the CDR3 DNA reads TGCAGCGCGGTGGGGACGGGGTACAATGAGCAGTTCTTC. Its translation is CSAVGTGYNEQFF.

The rearrangement uses TRBV5-1 and TRBJ2-7, with D maybe TRBD2 (7 bases). Germline loops: CDR1 SGHRS, CDR2 YFSETQ. The CDR3 length is 14 residues. Trimming took off 0 bases at V and 6 bases at J, with 13 bases between the two ends. This CDR3 reads CASSLGGGFSEQYF. As DNA, the CDR3 is TGCGCCAGCAGCTTGGGGGGGGGCTTCAGCGAGCAGTACTTC.

This clonotype was seen many times. This chain uses TRBV7-9 with TRBJ2-5, with D possibly being TRBD2 (6 bases). The CDR3 spans 16 residues. V gave up 1 base and J gave up 2 bases, with 14 bases separating them. Germline lookup yields CDR1 SEHNR and CDR2 FQNEAQ (reference sequence). For the CDR3, the DNA is TGTGCCAGCAGCTTAGGCTTTACGGGAGCTCAAGAGACCCAGTACTTC. It is translated as CASSLGFTGAQETQYF.

At least ten counts were recorded for this clonotype. The genes are TRBV20-1 and TRBJ1-1; a weak D match, TRBD1 (6 bases). Germline V lookup: CDR1 DFQATT, CDR2 SNEGSKA (reference sequence). This CDR3 region has 14 residues. V lost 6 bases, J lost 11 bases, and 25 bases lay in between. This CDR3 is CSARRATGEDSAFF. The CDR3, as DNA: TGCAGTGCCCGACGGGCGACAGGTGAAGATTCGGCTTTCTTT.

This clonotype was found many times. The chain joins TRBV15 to TRBJ2-3; TRBD2 might be the D (5 bases). Germline values: CDR1 LNHNV, CDR2 YYDKDF (reference sequence). The CDR3 is made up of 16 amino acids. V was shortened by 5 bases and J by 4 bases, with 19 bases between the two germline ends. In nucleotides, the CDR3 is TGTGCCACCAGCGCTAGGAGCGGCCTCCGGGCAGATACGCAGTATTTT. It translates to CATSARSGLRADTQYF.

This clonotype was observed a single time. The gene calls are TRBV12-3 or TRBV12-4 and TRBJ2-3, with D possibly being TRBD2 (5 bases). V was shortened by 6 bases and J by 5 bases, with 9 bases between the two germline ends. The CDR3 runs 12 residues. CDR3 protein: CASSRGVDTQYF. The CDR3 DNA is TGTGCCAGCAGCCGGGGTGTAGATACGCAGTATTTT.

This clonotype was seen many times. CDR3 sequence (DNA): TGTGCCACCAGCAGAGATCCAGGACCGAACACTGAAGCTTTCTTT. Protein product: CATSRDPGPNTEAFF. The V call is TRBV15, the J call TRBJ1-1; D unresolved. The germline V and J ends were trimmed by 0 bases and 1 base, with 9 bases remaining between them. Germline V gene sequence: CDR1 LNHNV, CDR2 YYDKDF (reference sequence). The CDR3 has 15 residues. The full variable domain, with the rest looked up from reference TRBV15 and TRBJ1-1, is DAMVIQNPRYQVTQFGKPVTLSCSQTLNHNVMYWYQQKSSQAPKLLFHYYDKDFNNEADTPDNFQSRRPNTSFCFLDIRSPGLGDTAMYLCATSRDPGPNTEAFFGQGTRLTVV.

The V gene is TRBV6-5, the J gene TRBJ1-2, with a possible D match to TRBD1 (6 bases). CDR3 size: 14 residues. Germline CDR1 and CDR2: MNHEY and SVGAGI. Trimming cost V 3 bases and J 4 bases, with 12 bases left between them. The CDR3 spells CASSYSGGRYGYTF. The CDR3 DNA reads TGTGCCAGCAGTTATTCGGGGGGCCGCTATGGCTACACCTTC.

The rearrangement uses TRBV5-6 and TRBJ2-2; the D gene is possibly TRBD1 (6 bases). CDR1 and CDR2 from the germline V gene are SGHDT and YYEEEE. This CDR3 contains 15 residues. The V gene lost 4 bases and the J gene lost 1 base, with 11 bases spanning the gap. The CDR3 DNA reads as TGTGCCAGCAGCGCCGGACAGCTGAACACCGGGGAGCTGTTTTTT. It is translated as CASSAGQLNTGELFF.

This clonotype occurred many times. The chain joins TRBV5-5 to TRBJ2-1; maybe TRBD1 (5 bases). Trimming took off 8 bases at V and 1 base at J, with 16 bases between the two ends. There are 15 residues in the CDR3. In germline, CDR1 is SGHKS, CDR2 YYEKEE (reference sequence). The DNA for the CDR3 is TGTGCCAGTCGCGTCAGGGAATTTTCCTACAATGAGCAGTTCTTC. Amino acids: CASRVREFSYNEQFF.

The sample holds a few counts of this clonotype. CDR3 residues: CASSQDNKGATYEQYF. For the CDR3, the DNA is TGCGCCAGCAGCCAAGATAATAAGGGGGCCACCTACGAGCAGTACTTC. The J gene is TRBJ2-7, the V gene TRBV4-3, with 7 bases aligning to TRBD1. V lost 0 bases, J lost 2 bases, and 7 bases stayed unmatched. This CDR3 region has 16 residues. Germline-derived CDR1 and CDR2 are LGHNA and YSLEER.

This clonotype showed up many times. This chain uses TRBV5-1 with TRBJ1-2; D is possibly TRBD1 (6 bases). V lost 5 bases and J lost 7, with 15 bases in between. This CDR3 contains 13 residues. Germline loops: CDR1 SGHRS, CDR2 YFSETQ. The CDR3 reads CASRGGFVFGYTF. The CDR3 DNA follows: TGCGCCAGCAGAGGGGGGTTTGTGTTTGGCTACACCTTC.

The CDR3 is CSAHSGGDYEQYF. The CDR3 bases are TGCAGTGCCCATAGCGGGGGAGACTACGAGCAGTACTTC. The gene calls are TRBV20-1 and TRBJ2-7, with 9 nucleotides matching TRBD2. This CDR3 spans 13 amino acids. Germline-derived CDR1 and CDR2 are DFQATT and SNEGSKA (reference sequence). The V and J ends lost 6 bases and 3 bases, in that order; junction bases with no gene match: 6.

In the case of this clonotype: Since a much larger clone is just one base distant, this may be a read error. This chain uses TRBV12-3 or TRBV12-4 with TRBJ1-3; D is undetermined. The CDR3 extends over 16 amino acids. Trimming took 5 bases from V and 4 from J, leaving 18 bases between them. The CDR3 region is CASSHVRGVTGNTIYF. The CDR3 DNA is TGTGCCAGCAGTCACGTCCGGGGAGTTACGGGAAACACCATATATTTT.

There are many counts of this clonotype. The rearrangement links TRBV27 to TRBJ2-1; D might be TRBD1 or TRBD2, each matching 5 bases. CDR3 length: 15 amino acids. The V end was cut by 6 bases, the J end by 6 bases, with 18 bases between. Germline V gives CDR1 MNHEY, CDR2 SMNVEV (reference sequence). Here the CDR3 reads CASSDQGDEGNEQFF. The CDR3 DNA follows: TGTGCCAGCAGCGACCAGGGTGACGAGGGCAATGAGCAGTTCTTC.

This clonotype has a count of ten or more. The chain combines TRBV29-1 with TRBJ1-1; TRBD1 might be the D (5 bases). Germline values: CDR1 SQVTM, CDR2 ANQGSEA. CDR3 size: 12 residues. V lost 4 bases and J 1 base, leaving 7 bases between the germline ends. The CDR3: CSVGGGNTEAFF. In DNA, the CDR3 is TGCAGCGTTGGCGGGGGGAACACTGAAGCTTTCTTT.